This is a list of T cell receptor beta chains from one sample in a study of T cells in Graves' hyperthyroidism and ophthalmopathy. A single record per CDR3 protein comes from TCRdb applying MiXCR to the multiplex PCR reads. Counted here are about 480,000 distinct CDR3 sequences, about an eighth occurring once; the ten biggest clones make up about a sixth. Sequenced: blood. All receptors derive from a woman in her late teens or twenties with Graves' hyperthyroidism. The CDR3 runs from the conserved cysteine through the conserved F or W. Fields, in order: J gene, V gene, clone size, D gene, CDR3 protein, CDR3 DNA. The D gene is left open where the match is weak. Expanded clones get a size class; other rows say once, few or many, or leave the size out.

j_gene: TRBJ2-1
v_gene: TRBV5-1
abundance: .
d_gene: TRBD1
CDR3aa: CASSLERTGRYNEQFF
CDR3nt: TGCGCCAGCAGCTTGGAGAGGACAGGTCGCTACAATGAGCAGTTCTTC

j_gene: TRBJ2-2
v_gene: TRBV19
abundance: many
d_gene: .
CDR3aa: CASRYSSTGELFF
CDR3nt: TGTGCCAGTAGATACAGCTCCACCGGGGAGCTGTTTTTT

j_gene: TRBJ1-3
v_gene: TRBV9
abundance: .
d_gene: TRBD1
CDR3aa: CASSRDRVVSGNTIYF
CDR3nt: TGTGCCAGCAGCAGAGACAGGGTCGTCTCTGGAAACACCATATATTTT

j_gene: TRBJ1-2
v_gene: TRBV6-1
abundance: .
d_gene: .
CDR3aa: CASSEALFGSLPYGYTF
CDR3nt: TGTGCCAGCAGTGAAGCCCTATTTGGCAGCCTACCCTATGGCTACACCTTC

j_gene: TRBJ2-7
v_gene: TRBV11-3
abundance: .
d_gene: .
CDR3aa: CASSTGPEGHEQYF
CDR3nt: TGTGCCAGCAGCACCGGACCCGAAGGTCACGAGCAGTACTTC

j_gene: TRBJ2-1
v_gene: TRBV19
abundance: many
d_gene: TRBD2
CDR3aa: CASSIMGLAGVMSEGQFF
CDR3nt: TGTGCCAGTAGTATCATGGGGCTAGCGGGAGTAATGTCGGAGGGGCAGTTCTTC

j_gene: TRBJ2-3
v_gene: TRBV6-4
abundance: many
d_gene: TRBD1
CDR3aa: CASSAQGADTQYF
CDR3nt: TGTGCCAGCAGTGCACAGGGGGCCGATACGCAGTATTTT

j_gene: TRBJ2-5
v_gene: TRBV30
abundance: many
d_gene: .
CDR3aa: CAWRGRGSVAETQYF
CDR3nt: TGTGCCTGGAGGGGTCGGGGGTCCGTAGCGGAGACCCAGTACTTC

j_gene: TRBJ1-3
v_gene: TRBV7-3
abundance: many
d_gene: .
CDR3aa: CASSSGQSTGNTIYF
CDR3nt: TGTGCCAGCAGCTCCGGACAGAGCACTGGAAACACCATATATTTT

j_gene: TRBJ1-5
v_gene: TRBV6-1
abundance: many
d_gene: .
CDR3aa: CASREYGGNQPQHF
CDR3nt: TGTGCCAGCAGGGAGTATGGGGGCAATCAGCCCCAGCATTTT

j_gene: TRBJ1-2
v_gene: TRBV30
abundance: many
d_gene: .
CDR3aa: CAWSDDFYGYTF
CDR3nt: TGTGCCTGGAGCGATGACTTCTATGGCTACACCTTC

j_gene: TRBJ2-1
v_gene: TRBV12-3/TRBV12-4
abundance: .
d_gene: TRBD2
CDR3aa: CASIPSGPLYNEQFF
CDR3nt: TGTGCCAGCATTCCTAGCGGACCCCTCTACAATGAGCAGTTCTTC

j_gene: TRBJ2-7
v_gene: TRBV19
abundance: few
d_gene: .
CDR3aa: CATRDGSREEQYF
CDR3nt: TGTGCCACCCGGGACGGCTCCCGGGAGGAGCAGTACTTC

j_gene: TRBJ1-5
v_gene: TRBV30
abundance: few
d_gene: .
CDR3aa: CAWSEGGVHQPQHF
CDR3nt: TGTGCCTGGAGTGAGGGGGGGGTCCATCAGCCCCAGCATTTT

j_gene: TRBJ1-1
v_gene: TRBV29-1
abundance: many
d_gene: TRBD1
CDR3aa: CSVIPQTGFTEAFF
CDR3nt: TGCAGCGTTATTCCCCAGACAGGGTTCACTGAAGCTTTCTTT

j_gene: TRBJ2-1
v_gene: TRBV12-3/TRBV12-4
abundance: many
d_gene: .
CDR3aa: CASSGSGDNEQFF
CDR3nt: TGTGCCAGCAGTGGCTCTGGAGACAATGAGCAGTTCTTC

j_gene: TRBJ1-2
v_gene: TRBV20-1
abundance: many
d_gene: .
CDR3aa: CSARDLGDGYTF
CDR3nt: TGCAGTGCTAGAGATCTGGGAGATGGCTACACCTTC

j_gene: TRBJ1-6
v_gene: TRBV12-5
abundance: few
d_gene: .
CDR3aa: CASGSGARNSPLHF
CDR3nt: TGTGCTAGTGGTTCAGGGGCGAGGAATTCACCCCTCCACTTT

j_gene: TRBJ2-3
v_gene: TRBV19
abundance: many
d_gene: .
CDR3aa: CASSIGGSGTLGGTQYF
CDR3nt: TGTGCCAGTAGTATTGGTGGTAGCGGAACGCTCGGGGGTACGCAGTATTTT

j_gene: TRBJ1-2
v_gene: TRBV6-1
abundance: few
d_gene: .
CDR3aa: CASRRENGYTF
CDR3nt: TGTGCCAGCAGGAGAGAAAATGGCTACACCTTC